The clone carrying this TCR beta chain has just a few counts. The antigen remains undetermined. Time point of the sample: newly diagnosed GD, antithyroid drugs for less than 3 months. Researchers made the TCR library from RNA that was extracted from PBMCs. V dropped 6 bases and J dropped 6 bases, with 21 bases sitting between them. Germline V gene sequence: CDR1 MNHNS, CDR2 SASEGT. CDR3 length: 15 residues. These data are taken from a study of regulatory T cells in long-lasting Graves disease. Findings and caveats of the study: With persistent disease, TRBV28, TRBJ1-2 and TRBJ2-5 were the favored segments.

CDR3-region Arm-PCR and iRepertoire HTBI primers produced the TCR beta libraries. In TCRdb, the multiplex PCR reads were re-called with MiXCR into one record per CDR3 protein. The sample lists approximately 350,000 distinct CDR3 sequences; around 15% were seen once. The sample was also reused in another study, on T cells in Graves' hyperthyroidism and ophthalmopathy.

This chain joins TRBV6-1 and TRBJ2-7, with D maybe TRBD2 (7 bases). The sequenced sample was peripheral blood mononuclear cells (PBMCs), obtained at new diagnosis, from a patient treated with antithyroid drugs. This receptor was identified in a woman aged 18-29 years with Graves disease. The CDR3 loop is CASRVSVGGLVEQYF. For the CDR3, the DNA is TGTGCCAGCAGGGTTAGCGTGGGGGGGCTAGTCGAGCAGTACTTC.